This T cell receptor (beta chain) stems from a study of blood T cell repertoires in COVID-19. The overall study: Samples of COVID-19 (acute and convalescent) were obtained from the United States, Italy and Spain. Nucleic acid was either cDNA or gDNA, and it came from T cells, B-cell-depleted T cells, or PBMCs.

Per the original data handling: Estimation of nucleated cell counts relied on the amplification of reference gene primers. The protocol was immunoSEQ multiplex PCR, while the TCRdb copy is restricted to in-frame clones and leaves out a portion. The V and J calls and the clone size are those of that table, but D and trimming were determined from the DNA. There are some 110,000 clones in the sample; around four fifths occur only once, and over 5.5% lies in the top ten. The CDR3 contains 15 residues. V shed 2 bases, J shed 3 bases, and the junction held 4 bases outside the gene matches. Per germline, CDR1 MNHEY and CDR2 SVGAGI. Patients at the Seattle site were enrolled during active infection and followed longitudinally.

The clonotype was recovered from a man at least 80 years old with COVID-19, enrolled during active disease. The sequenced sample consisted of peripheral blood. This chain links TRBV6-5 with TRBJ1-1; TRBD1 aligns across 9 bases. The CDR3 loop is CASSYLTGGDTEAFF. The DNA of the CDR3 is TGTGCCAGCAGTTACCTGACAGGGGGGGACACTGAAGCTTTCTTT.